This entry is about one TCR beta chain. Its antigen is not known. The CDR3 is 11 amino acids. Germline CDR1 reads SGHAT; CDR2 reads FQNNGV. Trimming pared 1 base from V and 12 bases from J, leaving 7 bases between. The data derive from a study of cytomegalovirus exposure and HLA in healthy donors. Study conclusions and caveats: Researchers reported in a later analysis that a missense DCLRE1C variant was tied to TCR beta V- and J-gene trimming.

Primers included in the PCR were 60 Vbeta and 13 Jbeta primers. Generated by immunoSEQ multiplex PCR, the TCRdb table keeps only in-frame clones and is missing some. The repertoire holds hundreds of thousands of clones, with about 80% as singletons. J is TRBJ2-1 and V is TRBV11-2, with TRBD2 as a possible D gene (5 bases). This sequence originates from a middle-aged woman in good health and CMV-seronegative. The source material was PBMCs. The CDR3 reads CASSLGRGQFF. In DNA form, the CDR3 reads TGTGCCAGCAGCTTAGGTCGGGGGCAGTTCTTC.